These 30 T cell receptor beta chains share one sample of origin, sequenced in a study of shared clonotypes between healthy human individuals. Repertoires were generated with immunoSEQ multiplex PCR, while TCRdb's copy carries only in-frame clones and drops some. The profile shows 2 million to 3 million clones, about 92% of them singletons. Sequences were obtained from naive CD4+ T cells sorted from blood. The subset: CD45RA+ positively selected. The receptors shown here come from a man aged 18 to 29 in good health.

The V and J genes are TRBV6-5 and TRBJ1-4; 7 nucleotides line up with TRBD1. The CDR3 has 13 residues. V lost 2 bases, J lost 7 bases, and 1 base stayed unmatched. Germline V gene data show CDR1 as MNHEY and CDR2 as SVGAGI. This chain's CDR3 is CASSYGTAEKLFF. The CDR3 DNA reads TGTGCCAGCAGTTACGGGACAGCTGAAAAACTGTTTTTT.

The chain employs TRBV2 and TRBJ1-2, with D possibly TRBD1 on 6 matching bases. This CDR3 has 14 amino acids. The germline V and J ends were trimmed by 6 bases and 0 bases, with 11 bases remaining between them. The V gene's germline CDR1 is SNHLY and CDR2 FYNNEI. CDR3 coding DNA: TGTGCCAGCAGCCGACAGGAGACTAACTATGGCTACACCTTC. Amino acid sequence: CASSRQETNYGYTF.

In regard to this clone: The sample carries other DNA sequences with the same CDR3. The chain links TRBV6-5 to TRBJ2-7; TRBD1 matches at 7 bases. The ends lost 2 bases at V and 2 bases at J; junction bases unmatched: 3. This CDR3 has 14 amino acids. Per germline, CDR1 MNHEY and CDR2 SVGAGI. CDR3 nucleotides: TGTGCCAGCAGTTACGGACAGGCTGCCTACGAGCAGTACTTC. Residues: CASSYGQAAYEQYF.

The sample holds one count of this clone. The gene calls are TRBV5-4 and TRBJ2-7; TRBD1 aligns across 9 bases. V trimming: 0 bases; J trimming: 3 bases; junction bases outside the gene matches: 7. The CDR3 extends over 16 amino acids. Germline loops: CDR1 SGHNT, CDR2 YYREEE (reference sequence). The CDR3 loop reads CASSLGVTGGIYEQYF. CDR3 sequence (DNA): TGTGCCAGCAGCTTGGGGGTCACAGGGGGCATCTACGAGCAGTACTTC. Full variable domain (remainder filled in from reference TRBV5-4 and TRBJ2-7): ETGVTQSPTHLIKTRGQQVTLRCSSQSGHNTVSWYQQALGQGPQFIFQYYREEENGRGNFPPRFSGLQFPNYSSELNVNALELDDSALYLCASSLGVTGGIYEQYFGPGTRLTVT.

V and J are TRBV2 and TRBJ1-2; 8 positions match TRBD1. Germline CDR1 and CDR2: SNHLY and FYNNEI. The CDR3 is 17 amino acids. V lost 6 bases, J lost 4 bases, and 16 bases stayed unmatched. The CDR3 spells CASSPGGGTGNTYGYTF. The CDR3 DNA sequence: TGTGCCAGCAGCCCGGGCGGCGGGACAGGAAATACCTATGGCTACACCTTC. Supplemented by reference TRBV2 and TRBJ1-2, the full variable domain reads EPEVTQTPSHQVTQMGQEVILRCVPISNHLYFYWYRQILGQKVEFLVSFYNNEISEKSEIFDDQFSVERPDGSNFTLKIRSTKLEDSAMYFCASSPGGGTGNTYGYTFGSGTRLTVV.

The chain uses TRBV9 and TRBJ2-5; 8 bases line up with TRBD2. Trimming took 4 bases from V and 0 from J; bases not matched to a gene: 8. The CDR3 is 16 residues long. The germline gives CDR1 SGDLS, CDR2 YYNGEE. DNA for the CDR3: TGTGCCAGCAGCCCCCGGGGGGGGGTATACCAAGAGACCCAGTACTTC. Amino acid sequence: CASSPRGGVYQETQYF.

The gene calls are TRBV5-1 and TRBJ2-3; TRBD2 aligns across 11 bases. This CDR3 comprises 17 residues. Germline CDR1 and CDR2: SGHRS and YFSETQ. Trimming took 0 bases from V and 1 from J; bases not matched to a gene: 4. The chain's CDR3 is CASSLAPLAGGTDTQYF. In DNA, the CDR3 is TGCGCCAGCAGCTTGGCCCCACTAGCGGGAGGCACAGATACGCAGTATTTT.

The genes are TRBV7-9 and TRBJ1-2; unclear D gene. The germline gives CDR1 SEHNR, CDR2 FQNEAQ (reference sequence). V shed 1 base and J shed 1 base, with 4 bases lying between them. There are 13 residues in the CDR3. CDR3 protein: CASSLGFNYGYTF. The CDR3 coding sequence is TGTGCCAGCAGCTTAGGTTTTAACTATGGCTACACCTTC.

The chain employs TRBV15 and TRBJ1-2; D uncertain. The V and J ends lost 5 bases and 2 bases respectively, with 12 bases between them. CDR1 LNHNV and CDR2 YYDKDF come from the germline V gene (reference sequence). The CDR3 is 14 residues long. The CDR3 loop reads CATSAHSSNYGYTF. CDR3 DNA: TGTGCCACCAGCGCTCACAGTTCCAACTATGGCTACACCTTC.

Written as DNA, the CDR3 is TGTGCCAGCAGGCAAACACACACAGATACGCAGTATTTT. This sequence encodes CASRQTHTDTQYF. The chain joins TRBV6-1 to TRBJ2-3; D is undetermined. From germline, CDR1 is MNHNS and CDR2 SASEGT. CDR3 size: 13 residues. With 6 bases removed from V and 2 bases from J, the gap between germline ends came to 9 bases.

In nucleotides, the CDR3 is TGCGCCAGCAATTTTGTCGGGACTAGCGGGACTGGGGAGACCCAGTACTTC. Its translation: CASNFVGTSGTGETQYF. The rearrangement uses TRBV5-1 and TRBJ2-5, with TRBD2 identical over 13 bases. Germline CDR1 is SGHRS and CDR2 is YFSETQ. CDR3 size: 17 residues. V shed 6 bases, J shed 5 bases, and the junction held 13 bases outside the gene matches.

The chain couples TRBV7-6 to TRBJ1-3; D not certain. The V end was cut by 1 base, the J end by 0 bases, with 10 bases between. Germline values: CDR1 SGHVS, CDR2 FNYEAQ. The CDR3 covers 16 residues. The CDR3 loop is CASSLVPASSGNTIYF. The DNA of the CDR3 is TGTGCCAGCAGCTTAGTCCCGGCTAGCTCTGGAAACACCATATATTTT.

For this clone: This same CDR3 is encoded by further DNA sequences in the sample. The chain joins TRBV18 to TRBJ2-7, with no clear D. Trimming stripped 5 bases from V and 1 base from J, with 6 bases between. The CDR3 covers 12 residues. CDR1 KGHSH and CDR2 LQKENI come from the germline V gene. The CDR3 loop reads CASSRDSYEQYF. DNA of the CDR3: TGTGCCAGCTCAAGGGATTCCTACGAGCAGTACTTC.

J is TRBJ1-2 and V is TRBV14; TRBD1 matches 8 bases. V gave up 4 bases and J gave up 3 bases; unmatched junction bases: 7. The CDR3 sequence is 15 residues long. Looked up from germline, CDR1 is SGHDN and CDR2 is FVKESK. This chain's CDR3 is CASSLLDRADYGYTF. The DNA for the CDR3 is TGTGCCAGCAGCCTACTGGACAGGGCGGACTATGGCTACACCTTC. The full variable domain, with the rest looked up from reference TRBV14 and TRBJ1-2, is EAGVTQFPSHSVIEKGQTVTLRCDPISGHDNLYWYRRVMGKEIKFLLHFVKESKQDESGMPNNRFLAERTGGTYSTLKVQPAELEDSGVYFCASSLLDRADYGYTFGSGTRLTVV.

The chain recombines TRBV6-6 with TRBJ1-2; 8 positions match TRBD1. Looked up from germline, CDR1 is MNHNY and CDR2 is SVGAGI (reference sequence). V lost 7 bases, J lost 8 bases, and 15 bases stayed unmatched. CDR3 length equals 15 residues. The CDR3: CASILRGQGGRGYTF. The CDR3 DNA sequence: TGTGCCAGCATCCTTCGAGGACAGGGCGGACGGGGCTACACCTTC.

The V call is TRBV7-9, the J call TRBJ1-2, with TRBD1 matching over 11 bases. V dropped 5 bases and J dropped 8; count of bases not matched to a gene: 13. The CDR3 covers 16 residues. Germline CDR1 is SEHNR and CDR2 is FQNEAQ (reference sequence). The CDR3 sequence: CASSRYPGDRGSGYTF. The CDR3 DNA follows: TGTGCCAGCAGCCGTTATCCGGGGGACAGGGGGTCAGGCTACACCTTC.

Comment on this clone: Other DNA sequences in the same sample also yield this CDR3. V gene TRBV6-5 combines with J gene TRBJ2-2; D might be TRBD1 or TRBD2, each matching 5 bases. Trimming cost V 5 bases and J 2 bases, with 9 bases left between them. The germline gives CDR1 MNHEY, CDR2 SVGAGI. The CDR3 sequence is 14 residues long. The CDR3 region has the DNA TGTGCCAGCAGTCGGGACGTAAACACCGGGGAGCTGTTTTTT. Its protein is CASSRDVNTGELFF.

The gene calls are TRBV27 and TRBJ1-2; D is unresolved. In germline, CDR1 is MNHEY, CDR2 SMNVEV (reference sequence). Trimming left V 3 bases short and J 4 bases short, with 15 bases between. The CDR3 runs 15 residues. CDR3 loop: CASSFASPKGYGYTF. For the CDR3, the DNA is TGTGCCAGCAGTTTCGCGTCCCCCAAGGGCTATGGCTACACCTTC.

In DNA form, the CDR3 reads TGTGCCAGCAGCAAAACACCTTCGGGACAGGGGGGTATAGACGAGCAGTACTTC. Its translation is CASSKTPSGQGGIDEQYF. The rearrangement uses TRBV21-1 and TRBJ2-7; TRBD1, the table's D call, lacks a check against the DNA. TRBV21-1 is recorded as a pseudogene. The CDR3 extends over 18 amino acids.

This clone was seen a single time. This sequence joins TRBV6-1 and TRBJ2-7, with unresolved D. CDR3 size: 14 residues. Trimming took 2 bases from V and 5 from J, leaving 13 bases between them. The germline CDR1 and CDR2 sequences are MNHNS and SASEGT. CDR3 coding DNA: TGTGCCAGCAGTGAACGGTTTAGTTTCGACGAGCAGTACTTC. Its translation is CASSERFSFDEQYF.

This rearrangement joins TRBV9 to TRBJ2-1; 13 bases match TRBD2. J gave up 7 bases and V 2 bases, and 9 bases lay outside the gene matches. This CDR3 has 17 residues. Germline CDR1 SGDLS, CDR2 YYNGEE. Here the CDR3 DNA reads TGTGCCAGCAGCGTTTCTTTCGGGACTAGCGGGATTAATGAGCAGTTCTTC. Protein sequence: CASSVSFGTSGINEQFF.

The V gene is TRBV5-1, the J gene TRBJ2-3; the D gene is possibly TRBD2 (7 bases). Germline loops: CDR1 SGHRS, CDR2 YFSETQ. The length of the CDR3 is 16 residues. V lost 3 bases to trimming and J lost 5 bases, with 19 bases between them. CDR3 in amino acids: CASSSIQGGPGDTQYF. CDR3 sequence (DNA): TGCGCCAGCAGCTCGATACAGGGAGGGCCCGGAGATACGCAGTATTTT.

The V gene is TRBV12-1, the J gene TRBJ2-6; the table's D call, TRBD2, has no DNA check behind it. TRBV12-1 is a listed pseudogene. This CDR3 is built from 17 residues. The CDR3 is CASRSRRKYSGANVLTF. CDR3 DNA sequence: TGTGCCAGCAGATCAAGGAGAAAATACTCTGGGGCCAACGTCCTGACTTTC.

The V and J genes are TRBV6-6 and TRBJ2-7; weak D call: TRBD2 (6 bases). Looked up from germline, CDR1 is MNHNY and CDR2 is SVGAGI (reference sequence). With 2 bases removed from V and 2 bases from J, the gap between germline ends came to 13 bases. The CDR3 loop spans 15 amino acids. The CDR3 nucleotides are TGTGCCAGCAGTTACCCCGGGACTTCCGCCTACGAGCAGTACTTC. As protein: CASSYPGTSAYEQYF.

The rearrangement uses TRBV5-6 and TRBJ2-5; D is unresolved. The CDR3 sequence is 13 residues long. Germline lookup yields CDR1 SGHDT and CDR2 YYEEEE. Trimming removed 2 bases from V and 4 bases from J, with 9 bases in between. The DNA of the CDR3 is TGTGCCAGCAGCTTTCCGGCCGCAGAGACCCAGTACTTC. Its translation is CASSFPAAETQYF.

The J gene is TRBJ2-2, the V gene TRBV4-1, with 12 bases identical to TRBD2. The CDR3 totals 19 residues. CDR1 is MGHRA, CDR2 YSYEKL, per germline. V shed 3 bases, J shed 4 bases, and the junction held 12 bases outside the gene matches. The DNA of the CDR3 is TGCGCCAGCAGCCAGGCTGGAGAGGGACTAGCGGGCCTCACCGGGGAGCTGTTTTTT. It is translated as CASSQAGEGLAGLTGELFF.

This clone occurred once. V gene TRBV11-2 combines with J gene TRBJ2-6; 8 positions agree with TRBD1. The CDR3 sequence is 17 residues long. Germline assignment: CDR1 SGHAT and CDR2 FQNNGV. J was trimmed by 0 bases and V by 1 base; bases with no gene match: 2. Written as DNA, the CDR3 is TGTGCCAGCAGCTTAGTTGGACAGGGCTCTGGGGCCAACGTCCTGACTTTC. Translation gives CASSLVGQGSGANVLTF.

This chain joins TRBV7-8 and TRBJ2-7; possible D gene TRBD1, 6 bases. The CDR3 extends over 15 amino acids. Trimming shortened V by 3 bases and J by 5 bases, and 17 bases separated the two germline ends. The germline CDR1 and CDR2 sequences are SGHVS and FQNEAQ. The CDR3 nucleotides read TGTGCCAGCAGCTTGCGACAGGCCCCCCAGGACGAGCAGTACTTC. Its translation: CASSLRQAPQDEQYF.

This chain joins TRBV9 and TRBJ2-1; 9 nucleotides agree with TRBD2. This CDR3 spans 17 amino acids. Per the germline V gene, CDR1 is SGDLS and CDR2 is YYNGEE. V gave up 0 bases and J gave up 10 bases; unmatched junction bases: 14. The CDR3 DNA reads as TGTGCCAGCAGCGTAGCCCCTACGCGGGAGGGCCTGAAAGAGCAGTTCTTC. Protein product: CASSVAPTREGLKEQFF.

J is TRBJ2-3 and V is TRBV6-6, with a possible D match to TRBD2 (7 bases). This CDR3 region has 16 residues. Trimming pared 0 bases from V and 3 bases from J, leaving 13 bases between. Germline CDR1 and CDR2: MNHNY and SVGAGI (reference sequence). The CDR3 coding sequence is TGTGCCAGCAGTTACTCGGGAGGGGGTGAAACAGATACGCAGTATTTT. Translation: CASSYSGGGETDTQYF.